These 18 T cell receptor beta chains came from one sample sequenced in a study of T cell responses to AZD1222 COVID-19 vaccine. Assay: immunoSEQ multiplex PCR; the TCRdb copy retains only in-frame clones and omits some. The repertoire holds 73,000 or so clones, with approximately 89% as singletons. The specimen comprised peripheral blood, sampled on day 0 of AZD1222 vaccination. The receptors stem from an adult in good health.

The chain links TRBV10-3 to TRBJ2-5, with TRBD2 matching over 7 bases. Per the germline V gene, CDR1 is ENHRY and CDR2 is SYGVKD. V trimming: 6 bases; J trimming: 1 base; junction bases outside the gene matches: 2. There are 13 residues in the CDR3. Here the CDR3 reads CAISGRTQETQYF. CDR3 DNA: TGTGCCATCAGCGGGAGGACCCAAGAGACCCAGTACTTC.

This chain uses TRBV11-2 with TRBJ2-6, with 9 positions matching TRBD2. V trimming: 7 bases; J trimming: 2 bases; junction bases outside the gene matches: 12. Germline assignment: CDR1 SGHAT and CDR2 FQNNGV. The length of the CDR3 is 18 residues. The CDR3 nucleotides are TGTGCCAGCACCCCGAGGGATAGCGGGAGTCCTGGGGCCAACGTCCTGACTTTC. It specifies CASTPRDSGSPGANVLTF.

V gene TRBV9 combines with J gene TRBJ1-6, with 8 bases identical to TRBD1. The CDR3 runs 15 residues. Germline V gene lookup returns CDR1 SGDLS and CDR2 YYNGEE. With 0 bases clipped from V and 7 bases from J, the junction kept 3 bases outside the gene matches. CDR3 DNA: TGTGCCAGCAGCGTAGATTGGGACAGGAATTCACCCCTCCACTTT. Its protein product is CASSVDWDRNSPLHF.

The chain carries TRBV6-5 and TRBJ1-5; 9 bases line up with TRBD1. The V gene end was trimmed by 5 bases and the J gene end by 7 bases; junction bases not matched to a gene: 9. The CDR3 length is 15 residues. CDR1 is MNHEY, CDR2 SVGAGI, per germline. For the CDR3, the DNA is TGTGCCAGCAGTACGAACCACAGGGGGCGGCAGCCCCAGCATTTT. Its translation is CASSTNHRGRQPQHF.

The gene calls are TRBV25-1 and TRBJ1-6; D is unclear. V was cut by 8 bases and J by 13 bases, with 12 bases left in between. The germline CDR1 and CDR2 sequences are MGHDK and SYGVNS. The CDR3 loop spans 11 amino acids. The CDR3 loop reads CASGSVRPLHF. For the CDR3, the DNA is TGTGCCAGCGGGTCGGTACGTCCCCTCCACTTT.

This chain links TRBV7-3 with TRBJ2-3; 10 positions match TRBD2. This CDR3 has 15 amino acids. V shed 5 bases, J shed 6 bases, and the junction held 8 bases outside the gene matches. Germline-derived CDR1 and CDR2 are SGHTA and FQGTGA. The CDR3 is CASSALAGSGDTQYF. The CDR3, as DNA: TGTGCCAGCAGCGCACTAGCGGGGTCAGGGGATACGCAGTATTTT.

In its sample, this clone was seen once. V is TRBV19 and J is TRBJ1-1, with D perhaps matching TRBD1 (5 bases). Looked up from germline, CDR1 is LNHDA and CDR2 is SQIVND (reference sequence). CDR3 length equals 15 residues. The V gene lost 0 bases and the J gene lost 4 bases, with 12 bases spanning the gap. The CDR3: CASSIDRGSRTEAFF. CDR3 nucleotides: TGTGCCAGTAGTATAGATCGGGGGAGTCGCACTGAAGCTTTCTTT.

The sample holds one count of this clone. The chain recombines TRBV4-3 with TRBJ2-5, with 9 bases lining up with TRBD1. Germline CDR1 and CDR2: LGHNA and YSLEER. J gave up 4 bases and V 0 bases, and 6 bases lay outside the gene matches. The CDR3 loop spans 16 amino acids. CDR3 region: CASSQDTGQGRETQYF. As DNA, the CDR3 is TGCGCCAGCAGCCAAGATACTGGACAGGGGCGAGAGACCCAGTACTTC.

The chain employs TRBV3-1 (or the pseudogene TRBV3-2) and TRBJ2-5; tentatively, D is TRBD2 (6 bases). Between the trimmed V and J ends, which lost 3 bases and 5 bases, there was a span of 19 bases. CDR1 is LGHDT and CDR2 is YNNKEL in the germline V gene (reference sequence). This CDR3 contains 16 residues. The chain's CDR3 is CASSQNPGTGGETQYF. As DNA, the CDR3 is TGTGCCAGCAGCCAGAACCCTGGGACTGGTGGGGAGACCCAGTACTTC.

The genes are TRBV3-1 (or the pseudogene TRBV3-2) and TRBJ2-3; no firm D call. The CDR3 is made up of 14 amino acids. From germline, CDR1 is LGHDT and CDR2 YNNKEL (reference sequence). Trimming left V 0 bases short and J 1 base short, with 5 bases between. The CDR3 region has the DNA TGTGCCAGCAGCCAAGATTGGCGCACAGATACGCAGTATTTT. This gives the protein CASSQDWRTDTQYF.

This chain joins TRBV4-2 and TRBJ2-6; D may be TRBD2 (6 bases). V gave up 0 bases and J gave up 0 bases, with 12 bases separating them. From germline, CDR1 is LGHNA and CDR2 YNFKEQ. The CDR3 runs to 18 residues. CDR3 sequence reads: CASSQDSSASSGANVLTF. CDR3 coding DNA: TGTGCCAGCAGCCAAGATTCTAGCGCGAGCTCTGGGGCCAACGTCCTGACTTTC.

This clone was observed a single time. This chain uses TRBV6-4 with TRBJ2-2; the D is unclear. Germline V lookup: CDR1 MRHNA, CDR2 SNTAGT. This CDR3 is 13 amino acids long. With 4 bases removed from V and 4 bases from J, the gap between germline ends came to 7 bases. CDR3 bases: TGTGCCAGCAGTGGACTTGCCACCGGGGAGCTGTTTTTT. Translation gives CASSGLATGELFF.

V gene TRBV11-3 combines with J gene TRBJ1-2; a possible D gene is TRBD1 (5 bases). CDR1 and CDR2 from the germline V gene are SGHNT and YENEEA. This CDR3 region has 14 residues. The germline V and J ends were trimmed by 9 bases and 4 bases, with 18 bases remaining between them. This CDR3 is CASQPVGVAYGYTF. The CDR3 DNA reads TGTGCCAGTCAGCCAGTAGGGGTTGCCTATGGCTACACCTTC.

This chain links TRBV19 with TRBJ2-7, with TRBD1 identical over 9 bases. The CDR3 consists of 16 residues. The V segment lost 7 bases and the J segment 3 bases; nucleotides outside the gene matches: 13. Germline V gene sequence: CDR1 LNHDA, CDR2 SQIVND (reference sequence). The CDR3 DNA sequence: TGTGCCAGTATCCTTTCGAGGGACAGGGTCCGCTACGAGCAGTACTTC. This codes for CASILSRDRVRYEQYF.

As for this clone: A much larger clone differs from this one at a single base, so this may be a read error. The same CDR3 arises from other DNA sequences in this sample as well. V and J are TRBV6-1 and TRBJ2-7; possibly TRBD2 for D (6 bases). Germline V lookup: CDR1 MNHNS, CDR2 SASEGT. V lost 0 bases, J lost 0 bases, and 9 bases lay in between. CDR3 size: 15 residues. The CDR3 loop reads CASSEASGSSYEQYF. CDR3 nucleotide sequence: TGTGCCAGCAGTGAAGCTAGCGGAAGCTCCTACGAGCAGTACTTC.

V usage is TRBV11-2 and J usage is TRBJ2-7; D is unclear. This CDR3 comprises 14 residues. The V gene lost 6 bases and the J gene lost 0 bases, with 12 bases spanning the gap. Germline V gene sequence: CDR1 SGHAT, CDR2 FQNNGV. The CDR3 sequence is CASSLNSDSYEQYF. CDR3 DNA: TGTGCCAGCAGTTTAAACAGCGACTCCTACGAGCAGTACTTC. The full variable domain, completed using reference TRBV11-2 and TRBJ2-7, is EAGVAQSPRYKIIEKRQSVAFWCNPISGHATLYWYQQILGQGPKLLIQFQNNGVVDDSQLPKDRFSAERLKGVDSTLKIQPAKLEDSAVYLCASSLNSDSYEQYFGPGTRLTVT.

This chain links TRBV3-1 (or the pseudogene TRBV3-2) with TRBJ1-4; D call uncertain. Germline-derived CDR1 and CDR2 are LGHDT and YNNKEL (reference sequence). Trimming removed 4 bases at V and 8 bases at J, with 11 bases between. This CDR3 region has 13 residues. The CDR3 nucleotides read TGTGCCAGCAGCCTACAGCCCGGGGAAAAACTGTTTTTT. This codes for CASSLQPGEKLFF.

The chain is built from TRBV27 and TRBJ1-6; 7 bases agree with TRBD1. Germline V lookup: CDR1 MNHEY, CDR2 SMNVEV (reference sequence). This CDR3 region has 15 residues. J was trimmed by 5 bases and V by 5 bases; bases with no gene match: 6. The CDR3 loop is CASSLRGSNNSPLHF. Here the CDR3 DNA reads TGTGCCAGCAGTCTCAGGGGGTCCAATAATTCACCCCTCCACTTT.